The clone carrying this T cell receptor beta chain appeared a few times. Genomic DNA served as template for TCR beta VDJ and CDR3 profiling. TCRdb passed the reads through MiXCR, listing each CDR3 protein once. Counted here are around 170,000 distinct CDR3 sequences, around half occurring once; the ten biggest clones make up about 2.9%. The data are from a study of CD8+CD57+ T cells in acquired aplastic anemia. Germline V CDR1 and CDR2: DFQATT, SNEGSKA (reference sequence). The CDR3 is made up of 13 amino acids. The chain is built from TRBV20-1 and TRBJ1-3; no clear D. This sequence was found in a human donor in good health. Source material: sorted CD4+, CD8+, or CD8+CD57+ T cells (not recorded which) from PBMCs. The CDR3 is CSLILNSGNTIYF. The CDR3 DNA sequence: TGCAGCCTAATCCTGAACTCTGGAAACACCATATATTTT.